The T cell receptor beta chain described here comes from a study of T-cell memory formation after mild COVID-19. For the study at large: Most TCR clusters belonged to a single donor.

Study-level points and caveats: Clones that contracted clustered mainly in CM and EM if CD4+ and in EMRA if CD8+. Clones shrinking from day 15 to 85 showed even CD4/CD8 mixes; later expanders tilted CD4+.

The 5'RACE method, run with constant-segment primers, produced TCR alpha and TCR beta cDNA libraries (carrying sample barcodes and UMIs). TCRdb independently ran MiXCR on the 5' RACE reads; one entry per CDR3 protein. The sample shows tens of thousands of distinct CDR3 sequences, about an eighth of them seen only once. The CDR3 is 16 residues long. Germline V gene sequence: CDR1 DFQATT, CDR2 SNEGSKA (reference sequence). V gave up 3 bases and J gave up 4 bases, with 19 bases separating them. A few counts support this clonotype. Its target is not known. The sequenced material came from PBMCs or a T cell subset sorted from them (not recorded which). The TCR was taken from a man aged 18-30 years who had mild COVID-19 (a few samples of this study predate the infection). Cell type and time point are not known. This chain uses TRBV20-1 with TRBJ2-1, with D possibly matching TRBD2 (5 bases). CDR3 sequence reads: CSASTPGSGNYNEQFF. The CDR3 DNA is TGCAGTGCTAGCACCCCGGGGAGCGGTAATTACAATGAGCAGTTCTTC.